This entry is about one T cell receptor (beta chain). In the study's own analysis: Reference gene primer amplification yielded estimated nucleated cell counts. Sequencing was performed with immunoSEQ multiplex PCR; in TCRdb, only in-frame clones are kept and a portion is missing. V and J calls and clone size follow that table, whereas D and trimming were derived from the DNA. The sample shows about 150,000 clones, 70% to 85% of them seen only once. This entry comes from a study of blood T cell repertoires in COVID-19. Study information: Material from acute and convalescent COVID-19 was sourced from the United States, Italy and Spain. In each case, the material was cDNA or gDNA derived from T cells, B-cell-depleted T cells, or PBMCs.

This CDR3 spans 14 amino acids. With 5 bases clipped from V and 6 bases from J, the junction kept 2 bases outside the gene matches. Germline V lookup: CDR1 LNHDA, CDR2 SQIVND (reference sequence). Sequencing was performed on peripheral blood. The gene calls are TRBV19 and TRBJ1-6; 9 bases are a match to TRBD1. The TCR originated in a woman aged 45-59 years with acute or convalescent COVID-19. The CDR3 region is CASSVTGGNSPLHF. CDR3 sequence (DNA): TGTGCCAGTAGTGTGACAGGGGGTAATTCACCCCTCCACTTT.